The present T cell receptor beta chain was sequenced within a study of identical twins. From the 5' RACE reads, TCRdb called clonotypes with MiXCR, one entry per CDR3 protein. The sample shows some 570,000 distinct CDR3 sequences, about a fifth of them seen only once. The CDR3 totals 14 residues. J lost 4 bases, V lost 4 bases, and 4 bases had no gene match. Germline assignment: CDR1 SNHLY and CDR2 FYNNEI. The sample was also reused in another study, on yellow fever vaccine responses in identical twins.

This rearrangement joins TRBV2 to TRBJ2-3; 8 bases fit TRBD1. The specimen was CD4+ T cells sorted from blood. The receptor's source is a woman between 18 and 29 years old in good health. The CDR3 DNA follows: TGTGCCAGCAGTGCGGACAGGGTACCAGATACGCAGTATTTT. Protein product: CASSADRVPDTQYF. Complete variable domain (other parts from reference TRBV2 and TRBJ2-3): EPEVTQTPSHQVTQMGQEVILRCVPISNHLYFYWYRQILGQKVEFLVSFYNNEISEKSEIFDDQFSVERPDGSNFTLKIRSTKLEDSAMYFCASSADRVPDTQYFGPGTRLTVL.